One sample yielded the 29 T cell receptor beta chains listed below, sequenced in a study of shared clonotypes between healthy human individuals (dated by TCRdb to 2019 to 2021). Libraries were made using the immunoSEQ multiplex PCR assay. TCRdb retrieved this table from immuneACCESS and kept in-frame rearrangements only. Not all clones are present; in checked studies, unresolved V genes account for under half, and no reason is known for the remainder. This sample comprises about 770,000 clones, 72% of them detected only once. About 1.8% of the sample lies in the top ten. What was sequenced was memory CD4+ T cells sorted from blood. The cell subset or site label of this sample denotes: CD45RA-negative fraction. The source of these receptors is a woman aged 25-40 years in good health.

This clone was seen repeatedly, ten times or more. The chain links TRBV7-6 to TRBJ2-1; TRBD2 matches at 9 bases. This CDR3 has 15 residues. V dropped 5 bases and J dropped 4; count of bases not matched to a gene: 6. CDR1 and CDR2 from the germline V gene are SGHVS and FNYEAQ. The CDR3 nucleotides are TGTGCCAGCAGCGGCTCTAGCGGGACATACAATGAGCAGTTCTTC. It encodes CASSGSSGTYNEQFF.

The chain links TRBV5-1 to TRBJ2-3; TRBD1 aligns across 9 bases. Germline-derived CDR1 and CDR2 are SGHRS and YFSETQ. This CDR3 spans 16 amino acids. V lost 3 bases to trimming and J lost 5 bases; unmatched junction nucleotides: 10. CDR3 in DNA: TGCGCCAGCAGCTACTCCACCGGGACAGGGCGAGATACGCAGTATTTT. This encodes CASSYSTGTGRDTQYF.

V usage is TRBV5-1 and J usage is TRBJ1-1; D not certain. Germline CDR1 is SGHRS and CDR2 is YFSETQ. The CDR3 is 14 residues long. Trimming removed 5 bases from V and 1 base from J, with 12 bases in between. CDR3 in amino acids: CASRRILENTEAFF. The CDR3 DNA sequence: TGCGCCAGCAGGCGGATCCTGGAGAACACTGAAGCTTTCTTT.

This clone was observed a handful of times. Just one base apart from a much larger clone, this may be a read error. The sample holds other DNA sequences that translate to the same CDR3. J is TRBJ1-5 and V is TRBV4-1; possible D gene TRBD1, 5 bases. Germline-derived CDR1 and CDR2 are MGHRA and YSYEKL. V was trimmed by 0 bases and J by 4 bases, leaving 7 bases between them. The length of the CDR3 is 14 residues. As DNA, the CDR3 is TGCGCCAGCAGCCAAGACGAGGGGAATCAGCCCCAGCATTTT. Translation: CASSQDEGNQPQHF.

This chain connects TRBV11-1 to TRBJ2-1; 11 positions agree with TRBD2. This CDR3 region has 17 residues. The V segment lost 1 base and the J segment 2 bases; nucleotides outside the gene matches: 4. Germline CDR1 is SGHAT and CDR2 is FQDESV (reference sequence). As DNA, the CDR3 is TGTGCCAGCAGCTTAGGGCTAGCGGGAGGTGCCTACAATGAGCAGTTCTTC. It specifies CASSLGLAGGAYNEQFF. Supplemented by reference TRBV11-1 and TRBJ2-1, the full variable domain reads EAEVAQSPRYKITEKSQAVAFWCDPISGHATLYWYRQILGQGPELLVQFQDESVVDDSQLPKDRFSAERLKGVDSTLKIQPAELGDSAMYLCASSLGLAGGAYNEQFFGPGTRLTVL.

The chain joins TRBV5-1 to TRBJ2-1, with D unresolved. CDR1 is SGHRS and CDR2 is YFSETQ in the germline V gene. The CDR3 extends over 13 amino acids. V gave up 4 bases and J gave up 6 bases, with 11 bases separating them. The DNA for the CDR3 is TGCGCCAGCAGCCCCGGGCGGCGCAATGAGCAGTTCTTC. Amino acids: CASSPGRRNEQFF.

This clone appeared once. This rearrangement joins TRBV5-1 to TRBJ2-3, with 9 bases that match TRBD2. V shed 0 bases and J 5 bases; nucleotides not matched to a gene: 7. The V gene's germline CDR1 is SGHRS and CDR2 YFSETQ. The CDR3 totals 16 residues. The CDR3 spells CASSLAVSGSGDTQYF. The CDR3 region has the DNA TGCGCCAGCAGCTTGGCGGTTAGCGGGAGTGGAGATACGCAGTATTTT.

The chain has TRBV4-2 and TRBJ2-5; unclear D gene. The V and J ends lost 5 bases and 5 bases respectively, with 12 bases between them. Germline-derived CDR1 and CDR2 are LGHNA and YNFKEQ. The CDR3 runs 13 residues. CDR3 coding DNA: TGTGCCAGCAGCTTGCCCCCGGCTGAGACCCAGTACTTC. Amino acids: CASSLPPAETQYF.

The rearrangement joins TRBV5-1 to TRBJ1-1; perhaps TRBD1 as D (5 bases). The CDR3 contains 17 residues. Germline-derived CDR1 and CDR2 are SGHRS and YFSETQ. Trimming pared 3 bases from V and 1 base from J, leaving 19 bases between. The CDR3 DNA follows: TGCGCCAGCAGCTACGGGGACGGAGGATTAGGGAACACTGAAGCTTTCTTT. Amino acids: CASSYGDGGLGNTEAFF.

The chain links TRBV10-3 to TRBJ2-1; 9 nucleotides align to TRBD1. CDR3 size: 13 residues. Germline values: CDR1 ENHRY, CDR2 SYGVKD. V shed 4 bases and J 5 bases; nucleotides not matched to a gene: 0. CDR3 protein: CAISGQGDNEQFF. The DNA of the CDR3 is TGTGCCATCAGTGGACAGGGGGACAATGAGCAGTTCTTC.

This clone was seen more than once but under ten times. The CDR3 loop reads CASISENTEAFF. The DNA for the CDR3 is TGTGCCAGCATCTCAGAGAACACTGAAGCTTTCTTT. The V and J genes are TRBV2 and TRBJ1-1, with unresolved D. V was clipped by 7 bases and J by 1 base, with 7 bases between them. The CDR3 covers 12 residues. The germline V gene has CDR1 SNHLY and CDR2 FYNNEI.

The DNA for the CDR3 is TGCGCCAGCAACCGGGACTGGACCTACAATGAGCAGTTCTTC. This sequence encodes CASNRDWTYNEQFF. The rearrangement joins TRBV4-1 to TRBJ2-1; D perhaps matches TRBD2 (6 bases). V lost 7 bases, J lost 2 bases, and 12 bases lay in between. Germline CDR1 and CDR2: MGHRA and YSYEKL. CDR3 length: 14 amino acids.

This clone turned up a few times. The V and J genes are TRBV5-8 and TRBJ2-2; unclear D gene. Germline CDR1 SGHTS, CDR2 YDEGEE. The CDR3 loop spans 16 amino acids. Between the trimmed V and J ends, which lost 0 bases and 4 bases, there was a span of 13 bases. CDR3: CASSLGRISATGELFF. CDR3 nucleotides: TGTGCCAGCAGCTTGGGCAGGATCAGCGCCACCGGGGAGCTGTTTTTT.

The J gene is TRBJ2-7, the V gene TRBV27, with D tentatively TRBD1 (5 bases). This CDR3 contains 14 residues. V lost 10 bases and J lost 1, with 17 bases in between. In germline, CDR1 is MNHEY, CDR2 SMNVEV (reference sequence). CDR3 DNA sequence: TGTGCCACCCGAATACTCGACAGTTCCTACGAGCAGTACTTC. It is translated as CATRILDSSYEQYF.

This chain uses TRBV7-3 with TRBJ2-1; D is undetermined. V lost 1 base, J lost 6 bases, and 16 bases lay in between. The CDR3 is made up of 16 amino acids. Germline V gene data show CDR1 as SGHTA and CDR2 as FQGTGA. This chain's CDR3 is CASSLNPPDGINEQFF. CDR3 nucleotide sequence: TGTGCCAGCAGCTTAAACCCCCCGGATGGGATCAATGAGCAGTTCTTC.

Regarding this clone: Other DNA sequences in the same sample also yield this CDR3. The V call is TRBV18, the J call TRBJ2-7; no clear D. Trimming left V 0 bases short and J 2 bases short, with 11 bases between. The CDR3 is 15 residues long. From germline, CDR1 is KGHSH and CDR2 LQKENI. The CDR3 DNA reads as TGTGCCAGCTCACCACCAGGGTGGGCGACCTACGAGCAGTACTTC. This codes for CASSPPGWATYEQYF.

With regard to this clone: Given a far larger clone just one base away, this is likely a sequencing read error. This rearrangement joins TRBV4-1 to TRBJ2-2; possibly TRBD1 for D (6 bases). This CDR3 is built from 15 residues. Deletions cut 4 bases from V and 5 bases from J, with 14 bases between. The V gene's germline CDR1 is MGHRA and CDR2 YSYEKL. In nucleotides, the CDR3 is TGCGCCAGCAGCCCAGACAGGATAAAGACCGGGGAGCTGTTTTTT. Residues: CASSPDRIKTGELFF.

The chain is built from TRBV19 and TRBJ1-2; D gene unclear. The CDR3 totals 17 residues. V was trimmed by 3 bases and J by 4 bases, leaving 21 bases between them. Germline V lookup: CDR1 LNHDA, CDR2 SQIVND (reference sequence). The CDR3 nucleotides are TGTGCCAGTAGTATTTGGGGAGCGGGATCCTCGGGCTATGGCTACACCTTC. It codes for CASSIWGAGSSGYGYTF.

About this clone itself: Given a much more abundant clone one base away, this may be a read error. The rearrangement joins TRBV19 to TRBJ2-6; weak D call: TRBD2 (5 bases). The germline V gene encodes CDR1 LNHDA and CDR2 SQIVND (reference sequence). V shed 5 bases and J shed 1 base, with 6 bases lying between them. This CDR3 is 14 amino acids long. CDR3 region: CASSEGSGANVLTF. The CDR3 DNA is TGTGCCAGTAGTGAGGGATCTGGGGCCAACGTCCTGACTTTC. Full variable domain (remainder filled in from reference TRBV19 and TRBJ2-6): DGGITQSPKYLFRKEGQNVTLSCEQNLNHDAMYWYRQDPGQGLRLIYYSQIVNDFQKGDIAEGYSVSREKKESFPLTVTSAQKNPTAFYLCASSEGSGANVLTFGAGSRLTVL.

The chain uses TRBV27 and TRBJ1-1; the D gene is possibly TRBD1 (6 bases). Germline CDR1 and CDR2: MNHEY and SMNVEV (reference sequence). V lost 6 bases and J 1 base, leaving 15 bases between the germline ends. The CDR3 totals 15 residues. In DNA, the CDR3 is TGTGCCAGCAGACCCACAGGGATTGGGAACACTGAAGCTTTCTTT. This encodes CASRPTGIGNTEAFF.

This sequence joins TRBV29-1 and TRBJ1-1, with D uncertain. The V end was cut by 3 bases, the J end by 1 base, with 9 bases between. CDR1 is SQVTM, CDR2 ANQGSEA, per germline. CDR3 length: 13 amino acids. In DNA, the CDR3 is TGCAGCGTTGAGCGACAAGAGAACACTGAAGCTTTCTTT. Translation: CSVERQENTEAFF.

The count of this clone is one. CDR3 bases: TGTGCCAGCAGCTTGGTCCAGGGCCCCCAAGAGACCCAGTACTTC. Its translation: CASSLVQGPQETQYF. V usage is TRBV5-8 and J usage is TRBJ2-5; tentatively, D is TRBD1 (5 bases). V shed 0 bases and J shed 1 base, with 10 bases lying between them. Germline V gives CDR1 SGHTS, CDR2 YDEGEE. This CDR3 is built from 15 residues.

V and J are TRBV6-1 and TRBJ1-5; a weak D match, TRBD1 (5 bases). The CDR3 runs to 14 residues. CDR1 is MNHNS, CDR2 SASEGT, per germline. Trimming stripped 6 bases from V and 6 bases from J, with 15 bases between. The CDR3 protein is CASRGWQGSQPQHF. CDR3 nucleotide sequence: TGTGCCAGCAGGGGATGGCAGGGCAGTCAGCCCCAGCATTTT.

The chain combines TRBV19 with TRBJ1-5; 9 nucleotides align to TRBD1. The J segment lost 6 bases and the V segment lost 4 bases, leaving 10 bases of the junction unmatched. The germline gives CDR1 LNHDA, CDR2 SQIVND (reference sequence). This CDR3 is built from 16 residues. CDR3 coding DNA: TGTGCCAGTAGTAGAAGACAGGGGGGTGTGGGTCAGCCCCAGCATTTT. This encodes CASSRRQGGVGQPQHF.

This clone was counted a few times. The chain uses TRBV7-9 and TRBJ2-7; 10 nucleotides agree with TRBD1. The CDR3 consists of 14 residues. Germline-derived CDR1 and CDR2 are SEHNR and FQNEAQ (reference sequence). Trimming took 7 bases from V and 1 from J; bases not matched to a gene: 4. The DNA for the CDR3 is TGTGCCAGCATCAGGGGACAGGGGTCCTACGAGCAGTACTTC. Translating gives CASIRGQGSYEQYF. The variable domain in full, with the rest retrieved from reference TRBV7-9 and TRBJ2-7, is DTGVSQNPRHKITKRGQNVTFRCDPISEHNRLYWYRQTLGQGPEFLTYFQNEAQLEKSRLLSDRFSAERPKGSFSTLEIQRTEQGDSAMYLCASIRGQGSYEQYFGPGTRLTVT.

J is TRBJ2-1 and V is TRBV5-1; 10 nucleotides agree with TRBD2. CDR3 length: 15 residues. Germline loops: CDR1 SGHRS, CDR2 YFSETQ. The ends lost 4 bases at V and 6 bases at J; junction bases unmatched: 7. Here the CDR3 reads CASSNIAGGSNEQFF. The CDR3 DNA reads TGCGCCAGCAGCAATATAGCGGGAGGCTCCAATGAGCAGTTCTTC.

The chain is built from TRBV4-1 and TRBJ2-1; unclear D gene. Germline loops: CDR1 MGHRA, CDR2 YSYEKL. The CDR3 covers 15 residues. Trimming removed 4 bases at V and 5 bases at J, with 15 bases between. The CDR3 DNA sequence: TGCGCCAGCAGCCCCTTCTCGGGCCTCGACAATGAGCAGTTCTTC. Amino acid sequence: CASSPFSGLDNEQFF.

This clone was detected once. As DNA, the CDR3 is TGTGCCAGTAGCCATCGGAGGGGGCTGGCTAGCGGGAACAATGAGCAGTTCTTC. Translating it yields CASSHRRGLASGNNEQFF. The chain is built from TRBV19 and TRBJ2-1; 9 bases line up with TRBD2. V was clipped by 6 bases and J by 5 bases; unmatched bases: 17. The CDR3 has 18 residues. In germline, CDR1 is LNHDA, CDR2 SQIVND (reference sequence).

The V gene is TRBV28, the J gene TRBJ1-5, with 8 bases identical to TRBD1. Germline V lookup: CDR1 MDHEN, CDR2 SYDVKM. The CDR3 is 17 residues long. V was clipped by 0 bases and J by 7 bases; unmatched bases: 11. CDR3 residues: CASSLWAGGADHQPQHF. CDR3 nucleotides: TGTGCCAGCAGTTTATGGGCAGGGGGCGCGGATCACCAGCCCCAGCATTTT.